This TCR beta chain was profiled in a study of cytomegalovirus exposure and HLA in healthy donors. V lost 1 base and J 7 bases, leaving 8 bases between the germline ends. The CDR3 contains 13 residues. CDR1 and CDR2 (germline): MGHRA, YSYEKL. Findings of the study overall: The study designated some 180 TCR beta chains cytomegalovirus-associated. A link between a missense DCLRE1C variant and TCR beta V- and J-gene trimming emerged from a later analysis. Donors belonging to an Asian-associated ancestry cluster reportedly showed fewer N-insertions in productive TCRs than the roughly 700-donor mean, according to what a later analysis found. A later analysis found TCR association rates differed by HLA locus, highest for DRB1 and lowest for HLA-C.

Details on this clone: Its antigen is undetermined.

The PCR ran on 60 Vbeta and 13 Jbeta primers. Clones were read by immunoSEQ multiplex PCR, and TCRdb kept only the in-frame ones, dropping some. In all, the sample yields about 210,000 clones. This TCR was recovered from a woman aged 25 to 45 in good health and CMV-seropositive. The sample consisted of PBMCs. The V call is TRBV4-1, the J call TRBJ1-5; D is uncertain. CDR3 loop: CASSQAPEQPQHF. CDR3 sequence (DNA): TGCGCCAGCAGCCAAGCCCCGGAGCAGCCCCAGCATTTT.